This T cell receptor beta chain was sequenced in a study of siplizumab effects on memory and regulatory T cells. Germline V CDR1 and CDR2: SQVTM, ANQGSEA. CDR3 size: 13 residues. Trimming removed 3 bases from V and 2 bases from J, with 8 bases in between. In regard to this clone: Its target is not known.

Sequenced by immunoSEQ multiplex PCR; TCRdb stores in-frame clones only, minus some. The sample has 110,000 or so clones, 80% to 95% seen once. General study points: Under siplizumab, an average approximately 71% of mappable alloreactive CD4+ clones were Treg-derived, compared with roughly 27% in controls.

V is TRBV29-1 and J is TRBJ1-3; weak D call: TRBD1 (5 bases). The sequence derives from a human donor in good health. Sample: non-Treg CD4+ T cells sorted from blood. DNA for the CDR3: TGCAGCGTTGACAGGGCCCCTGGAAACACCATATATTTT. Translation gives CSVDRAPGNTIYF.